Below, 13 T cell receptor beta chains from the same sample are listed, as sequenced in a study of T cells in Graves' hyperthyroidism and ophthalmopathy. Authors of the study amplified TCR beta CDR3 regions from RNA transcripts. The TCR CDR3 first-round RT-PCR relied on the HTBI primer set. TCRdb used MiXCR to reprocess the multiplex PCR reads, holding one entry per CDR3 protein. The sample lists 540,000 or so distinct CDR3 sequences, more than 15% seen once, with approximately 7.4% in the top ten. Specimen: blood. Every receptor here comes from a woman in her 30s with Graves' hyperthyroidism.

This clonotype came up once. A much larger clone lies a single base off, so this may be a read error. This chain uses TRBV5-1 with TRBJ2-3; 8 bases fit TRBD1. With V trimmed by 1 base and J by 4 bases, 5 bases remained unmatched. Germline V CDR1 and CDR2: SGHRS, YFSETQ. The CDR3 sequence is 15 residues long. CDR3 region: CASSLRTGYADTQYF. CDR3 DNA: TGCGCCAGCAGCTTGCGGACAGGGTACGCAGATACGCAGTATTTT.

This clonotype has ten or more counts. The chain links TRBV20-1 to TRBJ2-3, with 8 bases fitting TRBD2. The J segment lost 2 bases and the V segment lost 6 bases, leaving 13 bases of the junction unmatched. CDR3 length: 16 residues. CDR1 is DFQATT and CDR2 is SNEGSKA in the germline V gene (reference sequence). The CDR3 nucleotides are TGCAGTGCAACTCCCCTCCGGGGGGGCGCCACAGATACGCAGTATTTT. Residues: CSATPLRGGATDTQYF.

This clonotype occurred many times. V and J are TRBV5-1 and TRBJ2-2; D unclear. This CDR3 region has 14 residues. Germline V gene data show CDR1 as SGHRS and CDR2 as YFSETQ. Trimming cost V 4 bases and J 4 bases, with 11 bases left between them. This CDR3 is CASSPKQGTGELFF. For the CDR3, the DNA is TGCGCCAGCAGCCCTAAACAAGGCACCGGGGAGCTGTTTTTT.

This clonotype was seen at least ten times. The chain is built from TRBV20-1 and TRBJ2-3, with 7 bases aligning to TRBD1. CDR3 size: 14 residues. J lost 7 bases, V lost 0 bases, and 7 bases had no gene match. The germline V gene encodes CDR1 DFQATT and CDR2 SNEGSKA (reference sequence). CDR3 bases: TGCAGTGCTAGAGATCCATCCAGGGGGAATACGCAGTATTTT. The encoded protein is CSARDPSRGNTQYF.

The chain links TRBV28 to TRBJ1-5; TRBD1 matches 10 bases. V was pared by 6 bases and J by 4 bases, with 6 bases of the junction left unmatched. The CDR3 spans 15 residues. The germline V gene encodes CDR1 MDHEN and CDR2 SYDVKM. The CDR3 bases are TGTGCCAGCAGCTTACCGGGACAGGGGAATCAGCCCCAGCATTTT. Amino acids: CASSLPGQGNQPQHF.

At least ten counts were recorded for this clonotype. The J gene is TRBJ1-1, the V gene TRBV29-1; 7 bases are a match to TRBD1. Germline assignment: CDR1 SQVTM and CDR2 ANQGSEA. This CDR3 is built from 13 residues. Trimming at V came to 7 bases and at J to 5 bases, leaving 10 bases not matched to a gene. CDR3 in amino acids: CSAMTGPGTEAFF. The CDR3 DNA follows: TGCAGCGCCATGACAGGGCCAGGGACTGAAGCTTTCTTT.

The chain links TRBV7-6 to TRBJ2-1; TRBD2 matches at 13 bases. V lost 0 bases to trimming and J lost 4 bases; unmatched junction nucleotides: 3. This CDR3 region has 17 residues. CDR1 and CDR2 (germline): SGHVS, FNYEAQ. The CDR3 reads CASSLAGGLAGYNEQFF. In DNA form, the CDR3 reads TGTGCCAGCAGCTTAGCCGGGGGACTAGCGGGGTACAATGAGCAGTTCTTC.

This clonotype came up many times. The chain carries TRBV18 and TRBJ2-1; 10 nucleotides line up with TRBD2. This CDR3 is 13 amino acids long. J gave up 15 bases and V 0 bases, and 5 bases lay outside the gene matches. In germline, CDR1 is KGHSH, CDR2 LQKENI. The chain's CDR3 is CASSPPEREGLFF. The CDR3 coding sequence is TGTGCCAGCTCACCACCGGAGCGGGAGGGTTTGTTCTTC.

This clonotype was counted between two and nine times. The gene calls are TRBV7-2 and TRBJ2-1; D might be TRBD2 (5 bases). V lost 4 bases and J 6 bases, leaving 13 bases between the germline ends. This CDR3 spans 14 amino acids. In germline, CDR1 is SGHTA, CDR2 FQGNSA. CDR3 DNA sequence: TGTGCCAGCAGCTCCCCTCGCCGGGGCAATGAGCAGTTCTTC. Translated: CASSSPRRGNEQFF.

This clonotype was observed a few times. In DNA form, the CDR3 reads TGTGCCATCAGTGAGATGGGGACAGAGAACACCGGGGAGCTGTTTTTT. Its protein is CAISEMGTENTGELFF. V is TRBV10-3 and J is TRBJ2-2; 7 bases map to TRBD1. Germline CDR1 is ENHRY and CDR2 is SYGVKD. V dropped 2 bases and J dropped 1; count of bases not matched to a gene: 4. The CDR3 sequence is 16 residues long.

CDR3: CASTQDRGSGANVLTF. CDR3 sequence (DNA): TGTGCCAGCACCCAAGACAGGGGCTCTGGGGCCAACGTCCTGACTTTC. The chain is built from TRBV6-1 and TRBJ2-6, with 8 bases identical to TRBD1. The CDR3 length is 16 residues. The V gene's germline CDR1 is MNHNS and CDR2 SASEGT. Losses at the gene ends were 7 bases for V and 0 bases for J; bases not matched to a gene: 5.

The chain employs TRBV2 and TRBJ2-1; no clear D gene. The CDR3 is 13 residues long. Trimming removed 5 bases from V and 7 bases from J, with 12 bases in between. The germline gives CDR1 SNHLY, CDR2 FYNNEI. The CDR3 bases are TGTGCCAGCAGTATTGACGGCCGAAATGAGCAGTTCTTC. It yields the protein CASSIDGRNEQFF.

There are a few counts of this clonotype. The CDR3 coding sequence is TGTGCCAGCAGTTATATCTCCACCGCAGGGACAGGGGGCAGGCAGCCCCAGCATTTT. Its protein is CASSYISTAGTGGRQPQHF. This chain uses TRBV6-5 with TRBJ1-5; TRBD1 aligns across 12 bases. The CDR3 covers 19 residues. Per the germline V gene, CDR1 is MNHEY and CDR2 is SVGAGI. V dropped 3 bases and J dropped 7; count of bases not matched to a gene: 16.